These T cell receptor beta chains were read from a single sample in a study of blood T cell repertoires in COVID-19. Measured with immunoSEQ multiplex PCR; TCRdb has only the in-frame clones, and not every one. This sample has 200,000 to 250,000 clones, with roughly 82% found just once. The source material was peripheral blood. These receptor sequences come from a woman aged 70-85 years with acute or convalescent COVID-19. The CDR3 runs from the conserved cysteine through the conserved F or W. A D gene is named only where the DNA matches it firmly. Size is omitted from some rows. Given values are once, few, many or a class for expanded clones.

CDR3 protein	CDR3 DNA	J gene	clone size	D gene	V gene
CASSLDGGAYGYTF	TGTGCCAGCAGCTTGGACGGGGGGGCCTATGGCTACACCTTC	TRBJ1-2	-	-	TRBV5-4
CASSDSGTGLSSYNEQFF	TGTGCCAGCAGTGACTCCGGGACAGGGCTAAGCTCCTACAATGAGCAGTTCTTC	TRBJ2-1	-	TRBD1	TRBV6-2/TRBV6-3
CAWSPGAGEKLFF	TGTGCCTGGAGCCCAGGGGCGGGTGAAAAACTGTTTTTT	TRBJ1-4	-	-	TRBV30
CASSEGDRATDTQYF	TGTGCCAGCAGTGAGGGGGACAGGGCCACAGATACGCAGTATTTT	TRBJ2-3	once	TRBD1	TRBV2
CATSRDRPLGNTIYF	TGTGCCACCAGCAGAGACAGGCCGCTCGGAAACACCATATATTTT	TRBJ1-3	-	-	TRBV15
CASREGGPYGYTF	TGTGCCAGCAGGGAAGGGGGACCCTATGGCTACACCTTC	TRBJ1-2	-	-	TRBV28
CASSPRTGESSGYTF	TGTGCCAGCTCACCAAGGACAGGGGAAAGCTCTGGCTACACCTTC	TRBJ1-2	-	TRBD1	TRBV18
CASSVGRTGVTGELFF	TGTGCCAGCAGCGTAGGTAGGACAGGGGTTACCGGGGAGCTGTTTTTT	TRBJ2-2	-	TRBD1	TRBV9
CASSVGLQGTETQYF	TGTGCCAGCAGCGTGGGGTTACAGGGTACAGAGACCCAGTACTTC	TRBJ2-5	-	-	TRBV9
CASSPGTGEQYF	TGTGCCAGCTCTCCCGGGACAGGAGAGCAGTACTTC	TRBJ2-7	once	TRBD1	TRBV18
CATTRGNSLNTEAFF	TGCGCCACCACCAGGGGGAACTCATTGAACACTGAAGCTTTCTTT	TRBJ1-1	-	TRBD1	TRBV5-1
CASRRQTGWNSPLHF	TGTGCCAGCAGACGACAGACAGGGTGGAATTCACCCCTCCACTTT	TRBJ1-6	-	TRBD1	TRBV7-9
CASSPGQYNSPLHF	TGTGCCAGCAGCCCGGGACAGTATAATTCACCCCTCCACTTT	TRBJ1-6	-	TRBD1	TRBV3-1/TRBV3-2
CASSYGHPNTEAFF	TGTGCCAGCAGCTATGGACATCCGAACACTGAAGCTTTCTTT	TRBJ1-1	once	-	TRBV5-8
CASSPVVENYGYTF	TGTGCCAGCTCACCAGTGGTGGAGAACTATGGCTACACCTTC	TRBJ1-2	once	-	TRBV18
CASSDRGGETQYF	TGCGCCAGCAGTGATCGGGGGGGGGAGACCCAGTACTTC	TRBJ2-5	once	TRBD2	TRBV10-1
CASSNPGTAITEAFF	TGTGCCAGCAGCAACCCCGGGACAGCTATCACTGAAGCTTTCTTT	TRBJ1-1	-	TRBD1	TRBV7-9
CASSLEGGPGYGYTF	TGTGCCAGCAGCTTAGAAGGTGGGCCAGGCTATGGCTACACCTTC	TRBJ1-2	-	-	TRBV7-2
CASSSGGGGTPSGNTIYF	TGTGCCAGCAGCTCCGGGGGGGGAGGGACGCCTTCTGGAAACACCATATATTTT	TRBJ1-3	-	-	TRBV7-2
CASSYSSGLNTEAFF	TGTGCCAGCAGTTACTCGTCAGGGTTGAACACTGAAGCTTTCTTT	TRBJ1-1	-	-	TRBV6-5
CASSPLNEKLFF	TGTGCCAGCAGCCCACTTAATGAAAAACTGTTTTTT	TRBJ1-4	-	-	TRBV12-3/TRBV12-4
CASSAWAEGRYTF	TGTGCCAGCAGCGCCTGGGCGGAGGGTCGCTACACCTTC	TRBJ1-2	-	-	TRBV14
CASRDRDTADYGYTF	TGTGCCAGCAGGGACCGGGACACGGCAGACTATGGCTACACCTTC	TRBJ1-2	-	-	TRBV2
CASTLGQGGQETQYF	TGTGCCAGCACGTTGGGACAGGGAGGGCAAGAGACCCAGTACTTC	TRBJ2-5	-	TRBD1	TRBV9
CASSPPSGAEAFF	TGTGCCAGCAGCCCCCCGTCAGGGGCTGAAGCTTTCTTT	TRBJ1-1	-	-	TRBV5-4
CASRITGYTEAFF	TGTGCCAGCAGAATAACAGGGTACACTGAAGCTTTCTTT	TRBJ1-1	-	-	TRBV7-2
CASSLIQGRTEAFF	TGTGCCAGCAGCTTAATCCAGGGGCGCACTGAAGCTTTCTTT	TRBJ1-1	few	-	TRBV7-9
CASSYGGSYEQYF	TGTGCCAGCAGTTACGGGGGGTCCTACGAGCAGTACTTC	TRBJ2-7	-	-	TRBV6-2/TRBV6-3
CSASSGGAWETQYF	TGCAGTGCCAGTAGCGGGGGGGCCTGGGAGACCCAGTACTTC	TRBJ2-5	many	TRBD2	TRBV20-1
CSATDGPDQPQHF	TGCAGCGCGACTGATGGTCCCGATCAGCCCCAGCATTTT	TRBJ1-5	-	-	TRBV29-1
CAWSVGQPGPGELFF	TGTGCCTGGAGTGTAGGACAGCCGGGGCCCGGGGAGCTGTTTTTT	TRBJ2-2	-	-	TRBV30
CASSIDGRAATNEKLFF	TGTGCCAGTAGTATAGATGGCAGGGCAGCAACTAATGAAAAACTGTTTTTT	TRBJ1-4	-	-	TRBV19
CASSLVNRAGGRYEQYF	TGTGCCAGCAGCTTGGTTAATCGGGCAGGGGGCCGGTACGAGCAGTACTTC	TRBJ2-7	-	TRBD1	TRBV5-6
CASSQGDSYEQYF	TGTGCCAGCAGCCAGGGGGACTCCTACGAGCAGTACTTC	TRBJ2-7	-	TRBD1	TRBV11-3
CASCPQGVAAGGLADTQYF	TGCGCCAGCTGCCCCCAGGGGGTGGCGGCGGGGGGGCTGGCAGATACGCAGTATTTT	TRBJ2-3	-	TRBD2	TRBV4-3
CASSLGGRTEAFF	TGTGCCAGCAGTTTAGGGGGGAGGACTGAAGCTTTCTTT	TRBJ1-1	-	-	TRBV12-3/TRBV12-4
CASSVEFSGTYNEQFF	TGTGCCAGCAGCGTAGAATTTAGCGGGACCTACAATGAGCAGTTCTTC	TRBJ2-1	-	TRBD2	TRBV9
CASSQDSGYYNEQFF	TGTGCCAGCAGCCAAGATAGCGGGTATTACAATGAGCAGTTCTTC	TRBJ2-1	-	TRBD2	TRBV14
CASSPGTGLLSSYNEQFF	TGTGCCAGCAGCCCTGGGACAGGCCTCCTCAGCTCCTACAATGAGCAGTTCTTC	TRBJ2-1	-	TRBD1	TRBV7-2
CASSMGGYGYTF	TGTGCCAGCAGTATGGGGGGCTATGGCTACACCTTC	TRBJ1-2	-	-	TRBV12-3/TRBV12-4
CSVYRGEKLFF	TGCAGCGTTTACAGGGGTGAAAAACTGTTTTTT	TRBJ1-4	-	TRBD1	TRBV29-1
CATSRGLNTDTQYF	TGTGCCACCAGCAGGGGACTGAACACAGATACGCAGTATTTT	TRBJ2-3	-	-	TRBV15
CASSRLLDNEQFF	TGTGCCAGCAGCCGCCTCTTAGACAATGAGCAGTTCTTC	TRBJ2-1	-	-	TRBV12-3/TRBV12-4
CASTPLAGGYNEQFF	TGTGCCAGTACGCCGTTAGCGGGGGGCTACAATGAGCAGTTCTTC	TRBJ2-1	-	TRBD2	TRBV19
CASVMGVGGGYGYTF	TGTGCCAGCGTCATGGGTGTGGGGGGAGGCTATGGCTACACCTTC	TRBJ1-2	-	-	TRBV28
CASSFQTEAFF	TGTGCCAGCAGCTTCCAGACTGAAGCTTTCTTT	TRBJ1-1	-	-	TRBV7-2
CASSLTSGEQFF	TGTGCCAGCAGTTTGACTAGCGGGGAGCAGTTCTTC	TRBJ2-1	-	TRBD2	TRBV12-3/TRBV12-4
CSATKRETQYF	TGCAGTGCTACAAAGCGGGAGACCCAGTACTTC	TRBJ2-5	-	-	TRBV20-1
CASSKALWAGNSPLHF	TGTGCCAGCAGCAAAGCGCTTTGGGCGGGGAATTCACCCCTCCACTTT	TRBJ1-6	-	-	TRBV21-1